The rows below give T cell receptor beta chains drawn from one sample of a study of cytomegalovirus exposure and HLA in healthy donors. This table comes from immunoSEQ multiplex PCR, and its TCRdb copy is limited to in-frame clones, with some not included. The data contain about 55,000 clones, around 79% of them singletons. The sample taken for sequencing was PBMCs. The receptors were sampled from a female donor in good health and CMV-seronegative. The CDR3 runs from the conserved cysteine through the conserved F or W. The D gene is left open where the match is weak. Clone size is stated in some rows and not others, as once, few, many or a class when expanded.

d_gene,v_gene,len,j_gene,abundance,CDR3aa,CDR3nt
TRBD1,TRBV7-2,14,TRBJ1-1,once,CASTITGVGTEAFF,TGTGCCAGCACCATAACAGGGGTAGGGACTGAAGCTTTCTTT
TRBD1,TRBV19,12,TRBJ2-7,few,CASSGDSYEQYF,TGTGCCAGTAGCGGGGACAGCTACGAGCAGTACTTC
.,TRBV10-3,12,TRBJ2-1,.,CAISEQNNEQFF,TGTGCCATCAGTGAGCAGAACAATGAGCAGTTCTTC
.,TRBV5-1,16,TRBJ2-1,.,CASSFVQGKLNNEQFF,TGCGCCAGCAGCTTTGTACAGGGAAAGTTAAACAATGAGCAGTTCTTC
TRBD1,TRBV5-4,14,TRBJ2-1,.,CASSLGGTDNEQFF,TGTGCCAGCAGCTTGGGTGGGACAGACAATGAGCAGTTCTTC
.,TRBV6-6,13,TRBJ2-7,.,CASIPTGSYEQYF,TGTGCCAGCATACCGACAGGCTCCTACGAGCAGTACTTC
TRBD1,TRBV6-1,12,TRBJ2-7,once,CASIRQGYEQYF,TGTGCCAGCATTAGACAGGGTTACGAGCAGTACTTC
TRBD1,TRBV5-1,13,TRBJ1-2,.,CASSRTGPGGYTF,TGCGCCAGCAGCCGGACAGGGCCGGGGGGCTACACCTTC
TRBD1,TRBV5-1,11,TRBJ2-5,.,CASSLGQEQYF,TGCGCCAGCAGCCTGGGACAGGAGCAGTACTTC
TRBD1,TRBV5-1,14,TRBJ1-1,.,CASSLGQGETEAFF,TGCGCCAGCAGCTTGGGACAGGGAGAAACTGAAGCTTTCTTT
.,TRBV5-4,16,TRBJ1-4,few,CASSRNGAGRGEKLFF,TGTGCCAGCAGCCGAAACGGGGCAGGGAGGGGTGAAAAACTGTTTTTT
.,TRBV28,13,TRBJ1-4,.,CASSRPPGEKLFF,TGTGCCAGCAGTCGCCCCCCAGGGGAAAAACTGTTTTTT
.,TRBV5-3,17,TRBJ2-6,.,CARSLTAERSGANVLTF,TGTGCCAGAAGCTTGACGGCGGAACGCTCTGGGGCCAACGTCCTGACTTTC
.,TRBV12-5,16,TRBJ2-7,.,CASGLGLTASFYEQYF,TGTGCTAGTGGTTTGGGCCTGACAGCCTCTTTCTACGAGCAGTACTTC
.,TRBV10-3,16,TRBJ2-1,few,CAISDATGGSYNEQFF,TGTGCCATCAGTGATGCGACAGGAGGATCCTACAATGAGCAGTTCTTC
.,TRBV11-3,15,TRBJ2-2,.,CASSRGGANTGELFF,TGTGCCAGCAGTAGGGGCGGGGCGAACACCGGGGAGCTGTTTTTT
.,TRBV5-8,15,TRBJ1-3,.,CASSIGVNSGNTIYF,TGTGCCAGCAGCATAGGGGTAAACTCTGGAAACACCATATATTTT
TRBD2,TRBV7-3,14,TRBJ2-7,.,CASSPLAGVYEQYF,TGTGCCAGCAGTCCACTAGCGGGAGTGTACGAGCAGTACTTC